Each of the 15 T cell receptor beta chains below was sequenced from the same sample in a study of human CD4 T cells and Enterobacteriaceae. Repertoires were generated with immunoSEQ multiplex PCR, while TCRdb's copy carries only in-frame clones and drops some. The data show approximately 1,300 clones, about 47% seen once. CFSE-low CD25+ ICOS+ proliferating activated T cells were FACS-sorted after about 6-7 days. Irradiated autologous monocytes pulsed with antigen were cultured at a 2:1 ratio with CFSE-labeled memory CD4+ T cells. All CD4+ cells other than CD45RA+CCR7+CD95- naive cells were sorted as memory, over 95% pure. Sequencing input: bacteria-reactive CD4+ T cells grown in culture. Subset: CFSE-low proliferating memory CD4 T cells sorted after in vitro stimulation with a heat-inactivated bacterium or M. tuberculosis lysate. All receptors come from a human donor in good health.

The gene calls are TRBV2 and TRBJ2-7; TRBD1 aligns across 7 bases. The CDR3 is 14 amino acids. Germline V gene sequence: CDR1 SNHLY, CDR2 FYNNEI. Losses at the gene ends were 5 bases for V and 2 bases for J; bases not matched to a gene: 6. The CDR3 is CASSPRQGPYEQYF. The CDR3 DNA follows: TGTGCCAGCAGTCCCCGACAGGGCCCCTACGAGCAGTACTTC. Drawing the rest from reference TRBV2 and TRBJ2-7, the complete variable domain is EPEVTQTPSHQVTQMGQEVILRCVPISNHLYFYWYRQILGQKVEFLVSFYNNEISEKSEIFDDQFSVERPDGSNFTLKIRSTKLEDSAMYFCASSPRQGPYEQYFGPGTRLTVT.

V gene TRBV7-4 combines with J gene TRBJ2-3; TRBD2 might be the D (5 bases). Germline CDR1 is SGHVT and CDR2 is SQSDAQ. The CDR3 consists of 16 residues. Trimming cost V 2 bases and J 2 bases, with 14 bases left between them. CDR3 sequence (DNA): TGTGCCAGCAGCTTAAGGCGGGCCAGCAACACAGATACGCAGTATTTT. Translation gives CASSLRRASNTDTQYF.

This clone showed up just once. V is TRBV2 and J is TRBJ2-5; a possible D gene is TRBD2 (5 bases). This CDR3 has 12 residues. Germline CDR1 SNHLY, CDR2 FYNNEI. Trimming left V 6 bases short and J 4 bases short, with 9 bases between. CDR3 sequence reads: CASRRESETQYF. CDR3 nucleotides: TGTGCCAGCAGGAGGGAGTCAGAGACCCAGTACTTC.

In this sample, this clone turned up once. The J gene is TRBJ2-6, the V gene TRBV19, with D possibly being TRBD1 (6 bases). CDR3 length: 16 residues. Per germline, CDR1 LNHDA and CDR2 SQIVND (reference sequence). With 5 bases removed from V and 0 bases from J, the gap between germline ends came to 11 bases. The CDR3 is CASSVTGDSGANVLTF. The CDR3 DNA follows: TGTGCCAGTAGTGTGACAGGAGACTCTGGGGCCAACGTCCTGACTTTC.

About this clone itself: This likely traces to a read error, being one base from a far larger clone. The genes are TRBV10-1 and TRBJ2-2, with D unclear. The CDR3 has 13 amino acids. Germline-derived CDR1 and CDR2 are WNHNN and SYGVQD (reference sequence). Here the CDR3 DNA reads TGCGCCAGCTGTGACGGGAACACCGGGGAGCTGTTTTTT. Translation: CASCDGNTGELFF.

Within the sample, this clone is large (0.1 to 1%). The chain employs TRBV19 and TRBJ2-2; D gene ambiguous. The CDR3 is 13 amino acids. The ends were cut back, 5 bases at V and 2 bases at J, with 6 bases in the middle. The germline V gene has CDR1 LNHDA and CDR2 SQIVND (reference sequence). The chain's CDR3 is CASSSPNTGELFF. Here the CDR3 DNA reads TGTGCCAGTAGTTCACCTAACACCGGGGAGCTGTTTTTT.

This chain uses TRBV6-1 with TRBJ2-7; a possible D gene is TRBD2 (7 bases). V was clipped by 3 bases and J by 4 bases, with 19 bases between them. The germline V gene has CDR1 MNHNS and CDR2 SASEGT. The CDR3 covers 16 residues. CDR3 DNA sequence: TGTGCCAGCAGTGACAGAGGGGGGGAGCGCCCATACGAGCAGTACTTC. This codes for CASSDRGGERPYEQYF.

Worth noting for this clone: At one boundary the junction diverges from the germline segment, which might be a read error. The J gene is TRBJ2-6, the V gene TRBV5-1; 8 nucleotides line up with TRBD2. Germline V gives CDR1 SGHRS, CDR2 YFSETQ. CDR3 length: 16 residues. In DNA, the CDR3 is TGCGCCAGCAGCCCAGTCGGGGGGGCTGGGGCCAGCGTCCTGACTTTC. The encoded protein is CASSPVGGAGASVLTF. The whole variable domain, remainder taken from reference TRBV5-1 and TRBJ2-6, is KAGVTQTPRYLIKTRGQQVTLSCSPISGHRSVSWYQQTPGQGLQFLFEYFSETQRNKGNFPGRFSGRQFSNSRSEMNVSTLELGDSALYLCASSPVGGAGASVLTFGAGSRLTVL.

The J gene is TRBJ2-3, the V gene TRBV28, with D perhaps matching TRBD1 (6 bases). Germline V gene data show CDR1 as MDHEN and CDR2 as SYDVKM. V lost 5 bases and J 1 base, leaving 10 bases between the germline ends. The CDR3 extends over 14 amino acids. In nucleotides, the CDR3 is TGTGCCAGCAGTCCCAGACAGGGCACAGATACGCAGTATTTT. This sequence encodes CASSPRQGTDTQYF. Looking up the rest from reference TRBV28 and TRBJ2-3 gives the full variable domain: DVKVTQSSRYLVKRTGEKVFLECVQDMDHENMFWYRQDPGLGLRLIYFSYDVKMKEKGDIPEGYSVSREKKERFSLILESASTNQTSMYLCASSPRQGTDTQYFGPGTRLTVL.

The rearrangement uses TRBV7-3 and TRBJ2-2; a possible D gene is TRBD2 (6 bases). The germline gives CDR1 SGHTA, CDR2 FQGTGA. This CDR3 has 16 amino acids. V was trimmed by 4 bases and J by 4 bases, leaving 16 bases between them. The CDR3 protein is CASSSTGAAGTGELFF. CDR3 nucleotide sequence: TGTGCCAGCAGCTCCACCGGGGCAGCGGGCACCGGGGAGCTGTTTTTT.

This chain joins TRBV29-1 and TRBJ2-2; 7 nucleotides match TRBD1. Unmatched junction bases numbered 8, after V lost 7 bases and J lost 9 bases. CDR3 length equals 12 residues. The germline V gene has CDR1 SQVTM and CDR2 ANQGSEA. The CDR3 is CSDRGGLRELFF. The CDR3 DNA sequence: TGCAGCGACAGGGGTGGTTTGAGGGAGCTGTTTTTT.

This chain links TRBV7-9 with TRBJ1-2; perhaps TRBD1 as D (6 bases). The CDR3 is 13 amino acids. Germline CDR1 reads SEHNR; CDR2 reads FQNEAQ (reference sequence). Trimming shortened V by 5 bases and J by 7 bases, and 14 bases separated the two germline ends. Here the CDR3 reads CASSMQGRGGYTF. DNA for the CDR3: TGTGCCAGCAGCATGCAGGGGAGAGGTGGCTACACCTTC.

As for this clone: The sample carries other DNA sequences with the same CDR3. The CDR3 spells CASSESGYQPQHF. CDR3 coding DNA: TGTGCCAGCAGTGAAAGCGGATATCAGCCCCAGCATTTT. The chain is built from TRBV2 and TRBJ1-5; D unresolved. This CDR3 contains 13 residues. Germline values: CDR1 SNHLY, CDR2 FYNNEI. Trimming stripped 2 bases from V and 5 bases from J, with 7 bases between. The full variable domain, rest sourced from reference TRBV2 and TRBJ1-5, is EPEVTQTPSHQVTQMGQEVILRCVPISNHLYFYWYRQILGQKVEFLVSFYNNEISEKSEIFDDQFSVERPDGSNFTLKIRSTKLEDSAMYFCASSESGYQPQHFGDGTRLSIL.

V is TRBV7-4 and J is TRBJ2-7, with 7 bases matching TRBD1. This CDR3 contains 14 residues. After removal of 6 bases from V and 2 bases from J, the junction contained 7 bases not matched to a gene. Germline loops: CDR1 SGHVT, CDR2 SQSDAQ. DNA of the CDR3: TGTGCCAGCAGTCCCCGACAGGGCCCCTACGAGCAGTACTTC. Protein: CASSPRQGPYEQYF.

The chain couples TRBV4-1 to TRBJ1-2; unclear D gene. The CDR3 runs to 17 residues. The V gene lost 1 base and the J gene lost 7 bases, with 22 bases spanning the gap. Germline loops: CDR1 MGHRA, CDR2 YSYEKL. CDR3 nucleotide sequence: TGCGCCAGCAGCCAAGGGCAGGCACGATCTACCTCGAGTGGCTACACCTTC. This sequence encodes CASSQGQARSTSSGYTF.